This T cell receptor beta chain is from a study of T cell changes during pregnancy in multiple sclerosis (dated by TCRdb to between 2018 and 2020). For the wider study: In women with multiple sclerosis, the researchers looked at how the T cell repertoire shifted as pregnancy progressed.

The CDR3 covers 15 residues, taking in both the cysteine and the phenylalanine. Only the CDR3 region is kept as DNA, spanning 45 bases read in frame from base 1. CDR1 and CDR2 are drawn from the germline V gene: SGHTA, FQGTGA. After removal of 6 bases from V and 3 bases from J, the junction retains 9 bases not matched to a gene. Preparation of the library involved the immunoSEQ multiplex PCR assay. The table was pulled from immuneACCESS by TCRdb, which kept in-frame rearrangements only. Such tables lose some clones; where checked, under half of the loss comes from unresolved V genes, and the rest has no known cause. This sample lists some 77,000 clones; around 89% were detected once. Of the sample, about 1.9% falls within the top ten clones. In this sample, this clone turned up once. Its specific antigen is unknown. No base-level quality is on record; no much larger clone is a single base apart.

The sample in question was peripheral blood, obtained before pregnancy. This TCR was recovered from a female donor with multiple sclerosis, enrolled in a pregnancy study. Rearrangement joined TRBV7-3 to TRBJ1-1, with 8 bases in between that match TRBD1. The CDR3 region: CASRLTGADDTEAFF. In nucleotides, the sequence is TGTGCCAGCAGACTGACAGGGGCGGACGACACTGAAGCTTTCTTT.